This passage covers 14 T cell receptor beta chains from one sample sequenced in a study of T cells in Graves' hyperthyroidism and ophthalmopathy. There were TCR beta CDR3 regions amplified from RNA transcripts. The study used the HTBI primer set for a first-round RT-PCR of the TCR CDR3. TCRdb passed the multiplex PCR reads through MiXCR, listing each CDR3 protein once. The repertoire includes approximately 510,000 distinct CDR3 sequences, around 50% of them detected once, and about 43% sits in the top ten. Sequenced: peripheral blood or thyroid tissue (not recorded which). Receptors originate from an adult woman with Graves' disease, either hyperthyroidism or ophthalmopathy (not recorded which).

The V gene is TRBV20-1, the J gene TRBJ2-2; D remains unclear. The V and J ends lost 5 bases and 6 bases respectively, with 13 bases between them. Germline V gene data show CDR1 as DFQATT and CDR2 as SNEGSKA (reference sequence). This CDR3 contains 13 residues. This CDR3 is CSACATGPGELFF. The CDR3 DNA is TGCAGTGCTTGTGCGACTGGCCCCGGGGAGCTGTTTTTT.

This clonotype occurred once. V gene TRBV6-6 combines with J gene TRBJ1-2, with 9 bases fitting TRBD1. The CDR3 runs 13 residues. Germline trimming cut 6 bases from V and 7 bases from J; bases unmatched to any gene: 6. CDR1 and CDR2 (germline): MNHNY, SVGAGI (reference sequence). CDR3 sequence: CASRLGTGSGYTF. CDR3 nucleotide sequence: TGTGCCAGCAGGCTGGGGACAGGGTCTGGCTACACCTTC.

This clonotype appeared many times. The DNA of the CDR3 is TGTGCCAGCAGCGTAGGGGACACAACCAATCAGCCCCAGCATTTT. Amino acid sequence: CASSVGDTTNQPQHF. The genes are TRBV9 and TRBJ1-5; a weak D match, TRBD1 (6 bases). Trimming stripped 0 bases from V and 3 bases from J, with 10 bases between. From germline, CDR1 is SGDLS and CDR2 YYNGEE. The CDR3 contains 15 residues. Full variable domain (rest looked up from reference TRBV9 and TRBJ1-5): DSGVTQTPKHLITATGQRVTLRCSPRSGDLSVYWYQQSLDQGLQFLIQYYNGEERAKGNILERFSAQQFPDLHSELNLSSLELGDSALYFCASSVGDTTNQPQHFGDGTRLSIL.

This clonotype was detected only once. The CDR3 region has the DNA TGTGCCACCAGTGATTTGGATAGCAATCAGCCCCAGCATTTT. Residues: CATSDLDSNQPQHF. The V gene is TRBV24-1, the J gene TRBJ1-5; D not certain. The V end lost 0 bases, the J end lost 0 bases, and 2 bases lay between the germline ends. The CDR3 consists of 14 residues. Germline V gives CDR1 KGHDR, CDR2 SFDVKD.

This clonotype was observed once. The V call is TRBV7-8, the J call TRBJ2-5, with 8 bases that match TRBD1. Trimming cost V 5 bases and J 8 bases; bases outside gene matches: 16. Germline-derived CDR1 and CDR2 are SGHVS and FQNEAQ. The CDR3 consists of 16 residues. The CDR3 DNA reads as TGTGCCAGCAGCGCCAACCGACAGGGGCGCACCCAAACCCAGTACTTC. Protein sequence: CASSANRQGRTQTQYF.

The chain joins TRBV12-3 or TRBV12-4 to TRBJ1-2; D is perhaps TRBD1 (6 bases). V gave up 1 base and J gave up 5 bases, with 14 bases separating them. The CDR3 loop spans 15 amino acids. The CDR3 loop reads CASSLVQGGGYGYTF. The DNA for the CDR3 is TGTGCCAGCAGTTTAGTACAGGGTGGAGGTTATGGCTACACCTTC.

This clonotype was counted once. The chain uses TRBV10-2 and TRBJ1-3; D unclear. V lost 0 bases and J 7 bases, leaving 7 bases between the germline ends. The CDR3 spans 13 residues. Germline lookup yields CDR1 WSHSY and CDR2 SAAADI. CDR3 loop: CASSESIPNTIYF. Written as DNA, the CDR3 is TGCGCCAGCAGTGAGTCTATCCCGAACACCATATATTTT.

The rearrangement joins TRBV20-1 to TRBJ2-5, with TRBD2 identical over 8 bases. Germline assignment: CDR1 DFQATT and CDR2 SNEGSKA (reference sequence). J lost 11 bases, V lost 5 bases, and 13 bases had no gene match. The CDR3 loop spans 13 amino acids. The CDR3 sequence is CSADREGYATQYF. In nucleotides, the CDR3 is TGCAGTGCTGACCGGGAGGGGTATGCGACTCAGTACTTC.

The genes are TRBV10-3 and TRBJ1-1, with TRBD1 identical over 9 bases. V trimming: 6 bases; J trimming: 4 bases; junction bases outside the gene matches: 18. The CDR3 is made up of 18 amino acids. CDR1 ENHRY and CDR2 SYGVKD come from the germline V gene. The CDR3 region has the DNA TGTGCCATCAGATCCCAGGGACAGGGAAAAGGTCGAGGCACTGAAGCTTTCTTT. This sequence encodes CAIRSQGQGKGRGTEAFF.

The chain links TRBV29-1 to TRBJ2-7; D might be TRBD1 or TRBD2, each matching 5 bases. CDR1 is SQVTM and CDR2 is ANQGSEA in the germline V gene. V was cut by 4 bases and J by 10 bases, with 14 bases left in between. The CDR3 is made up of 11 amino acids. CDR3 in amino acids: CSVVEGYAQYF. Here the CDR3 DNA reads TGCAGCGTTGTCGAGGGGTACGCCCAGTACTTC.

The chain joins TRBV9 to TRBJ2-2; D ambiguous. This CDR3 comprises 15 residues. Trimming pared 0 bases from V and 1 base from J, leaving 7 bases between. The germline CDR1 and CDR2 sequences are SGDLS and YYNGEE. In DNA, the CDR3 is TGTGCCAGCAGCGTAGAGGCCGGGAACACCGGGGAGCTGTTTTTT. It encodes CASSVEAGNTGELFF.

The table lists this clonotype with many counts. The V and J genes are TRBV10-3 and TRBJ2-6; D may be TRBD1 (6 bases). The CDR3 sequence is 17 residues long. CDR1 and CDR2 from the germline V gene are ENHRY and SYGVKD. Trimming removed 10 bases from V and 2 bases from J, with 21 bases in between. CDR3 coding DNA: TGTGCCACCCTCTTACAGGGTTTGGCCCCTGGGGCCAACGTCCTGACTTTC. Translating it yields CATLLQGLAPGANVLTF.

V and J are TRBV7-8 and TRBJ2-1; 10 bases agree with TRBD2. Matching the DNA end better, TRBJ2-7 makes the J call doubtful. Germline V gene lookup returns CDR1 SGHVS and CDR2 FQNEAQ. The CDR3 totals 17 residues. DNA of the CDR3: TGTGCCAGCAGCTGGCTCAGTAGGACTAGCGGTTACAATGAGCAGTACTTC. Translation: CASSWLSRTSGYNEQYF.

This clonotype was observed a handful of times. The CDR3 region is CATSEEGADTQYF. For the CDR3, the DNA is TGTGCCACCTCGGAGGAGGGGGCAGATACGCAGTATTTT. V is TRBV19 and J is TRBJ2-3, with D perhaps being TRBD1 or TRBD2 (6 bases each). The CDR3 consists of 13 residues. Germline V gene lookup returns CDR1 LNHDA and CDR2 SQIVND (reference sequence). The ends were cut back, 10 bases at V and 4 bases at J, with 15 bases in the middle.